The present T cell receptor beta chain was sequenced within a study of blood T cell repertoires in COVID-19. The CDR3 is 14 amino acids. Trimming shortened V by 6 bases and J by 0 bases, and 11 bases separated the two germline ends. CDR1 and CDR2 (germline): SGHAT, FQNNGV. The data were produced by immunoSEQ multiplex PCR, yet TCRdb's version contains in-frame clones alone and is incomplete. Among under 250,000 clones listed, less than 85% were seen once. This sequence was found in a man aged 60 to 69 who had recovered from COVID-19. The rearrangement uses TRBV11-2 and TRBJ1-1; TRBD1 is a possible D gene (6 bases). Sequenced: PBMCs or T cells enriched from blood (not recorded which). The CDR3, as DNA: TGTGCCAGCAGTTCGACAGGCCTGAACACTGAAGCTTTCTTT. Its translation is CASSSTGLNTEAFF.